The T cell receptor (beta chain) described here comes from a study of blood T cell repertoires in COVID-19. Whole-study context: There were acute and convalescent COVID-19 samples, and they came from the United States, Italy and Spain. PBMCs, B-cell-depleted T cells, or T cells were the source of the cDNA or gDNA that made up the material.

CDR1 is ENHRY, CDR2 SYGVKD, per germline. The V segment lost 10 bases and the J segment 1 base; nucleotides outside the gene matches: 6. This CDR3 is built from 13 residues. In the original processing: Researchers report that nucleated cell counts were estimated from reference gene primer amplification. Generated by immunoSEQ multiplex PCR, the TCRdb table keeps only in-frame clones and is missing some. V and J calls and clone size are those listed in that table; D and trimming were worked out from the DNA. The sample yields roughly 150,000 clones, 70% to 90% seen once. Seattle patients were enrolled during active infection and followed longitudinally.

The chain carries TRBV10-3 and TRBJ1-2, with TRBD1 identical over 7 bases. This clonotype originated in a woman aged 55-70 years with COVID-19, enrolled during active disease. Sequencing was performed on peripheral blood. The CDR3 region is CATRQGINYGYTF. CDR3 nucleotide sequence: TGTGCCACCAGACAGGGTATTAACTATGGCTACACCTTC.